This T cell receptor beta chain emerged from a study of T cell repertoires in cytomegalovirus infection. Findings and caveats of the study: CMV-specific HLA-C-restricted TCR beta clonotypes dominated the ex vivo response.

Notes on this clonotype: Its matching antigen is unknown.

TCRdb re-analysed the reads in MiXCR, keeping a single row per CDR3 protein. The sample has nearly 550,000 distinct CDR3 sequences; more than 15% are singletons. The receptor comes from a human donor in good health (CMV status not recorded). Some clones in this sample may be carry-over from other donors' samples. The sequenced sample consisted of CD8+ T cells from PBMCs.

Written as DNA, the CDR3 is TGTGCCAGTAGTATAGGGTCCCCCACTGAAGCTTTCTTT. Translated, it gives CASSIGSPTEAFF. The chain has TRBV19 and TRBJ1-1, with D unclear. This CDR3 is 13 amino acids long. Germline lookup yields CDR1 LNHDA and CDR2 SQIVND (reference sequence). Trimming pared 1 base from V and 4 bases from J, leaving 7 bases between.